This TCR beta chain was profiled in a study of shared clonotypes between healthy human individuals (dated by TCRdb to 2018 to 2021). At the level of the whole study: The cohort included three men and a couple of women between 18 and 49 years of age. Leukapheresis yielded between about 0.85 and 9.5 billion PBMCs per donor. Blood TCR repertoires of roughly five healthy adults were deeply sequenced to estimate repertoire size and the extent of clonotype sharing between individuals. Libraries were prepared and TCR repertoires were sequenced by different laboratories using diverse techniques, in order to increase sequencing depth and limit assay-specific biases. For each donor, CD4 naive and CD4 memory were each given three plates, CD8 naive was given two plates, and CD8 memory was given one plate.

On this clone: Its antigen specificity is not known. Per-nucleotide qualities are absent, and no much larger clonotype sits a single base away.

Overall study results and their limits: Naive subsets generally had larger estimated clonotype richness than memory subsets. Higher generation probabilities were observed for clonotypes shared by all four sorted-subset donors than for non-shared clonotypes. Sampling was restricted to blood, and TCR repertoires in tissue are likely to differ from TCR repertoires in blood. Because the study included only a small number of donors, the genetic and exposure-history diversity represented was limited. Even with the large sequencing depth, rarefaction of the sorted-subset datasets indicated that sequencing was incomplete. About 5% of naive CD4, roughly 3.5% of naive CD8, 2.3% of memory CD4, and 0.4% of memory CD8 clonotypes were shared across a few donors. Pairwise subsampling led to the expectation that sequencing depth would affect the degree of clonotype sharing among donors.

The CDR3 measures 17 amino acids from cysteine to phenylalanine. Only the CDR3 part of the read is kept: 51 bases, read in frame from the first base. According to the germline V gene (reference sequence), CDR1 reads LNHDA and CDR2 reads SQIVND. V lost 1 base and J lost 0 bases; the stretch between them is 13 bases long. CD8 naive samples were obtained by positive selection for CCR7 among CD45RO-negative cells, yielding a CD45RA+CCR7+ population from which TemRA cells were excluded. The donors were healthy, HIV-negative adults who had no recently reported acute infections or vaccinations. Every donor was a Caucasian adult living in Nashville, Tennessee, USA. After blood collection by leukapheresis, PBMCs were isolated using Ficoll-Histopaque density gradient centrifugation and then cryopreserved in the vapor phase of liquid nitrogen. Purity and quantity of every magnetically sorted T cell population were checked by analytical flow cytometry. Each sorted fraction had its genomic DNA isolated and then quantified by UV absorbance on a Nanodrop 2000c.

Using the deep immunoSEQ assay, TCR CDR3 regions were amplified from genomic DNA by multiplex PCR. For each cell subset, the extracted genomic DNA was distributed evenly across all wells of several immunoSEQ 96-well plates, and each plate served as one replicate. For sorted subsets, each replicate PCR was loaded with about 0.2 ug genomic DNA, equivalent to 30,000 or so T cell genomes. The purified libraries were quantified using a Qubit 3.0 fluorometer, sized with a Bioanalyzer 2100, and then quantified again using the KAPA Library Quantification kit. Every immunoSEQ 96-well plate was sequenced on a dedicated single-read 150-cycle Illumina NextSeq 550 flow cell. For the original study's pipeline: Because only junctional sequences without quality scores were contained in the immunoSEQ output, filtering matching that applied to full-length reads could not be performed. Sequences were annotated with PyIR, a Python wrapper for IgBLAST v1.9, using IMGT germline references to assign V/J genes and CDR3. Reads were filtered out if the reads had weak V/J assignments (E-value above 1e-6), no CDR3, stop codons, out-of-frame junctions, or ambiguous translated residues. V3J clonotypes were defined as sequences sharing an identical inferred V gene, J gene, and CDR3 amino acid sequence. Percentage overlap between repertoires was computed as shared unique clonotypes divided by the size of the smaller repertoire. Repertoire richness was assessed with RTK rarefaction, the Chao1 estimator, and Recon v2.1 estimates of unobserved clonotypes. OLGA was used to compute generation probabilities for all TCRbeta clonotypes that the gDNA method yielded from a handful of donors. TCRdb re-hosts the immuneACCESS table, in-frame sequences only. Its copies lack some clones; in the studies checked, an unresolved V gene accounts for under half of them, and the cause for the rest is not known. Clone size and the V and J calls come from that table; the DNA yielded D and trimming. Here the sample has more than 2 million clones; just over 90% occur a single time. The top ten clones comprise approximately 1.7% of the sample.

This TCR derives from a man aged 18 to 30 in good health. Some clones in this sample may be carry-over from other donors' samples. The source material was naive CD8+ T cells from PBMCs. The cell subset or site tag for this specimen amounts to: CD45RA+CCR7+. The V gene is TRBV19 and the J gene is TRBJ1-5, with no confidently assigned D gene. DNA sequence: TGTGCCAGTAGTATAGTCAGTGGTGGGGATAGCAATCAGCCCCAGCATTTT. Translation gives CASSIVSGGDSNQPQHF. Full variable domain (CDR3 extended with the reference TRBV19 and TRBJ1-5 proteins): DGGITQSPKYLFRKEGQNVTLSCEQNLNHDAMYWYRQDPGQGLRLIYYSQIVNDFQKGDIAEGYSVSREKKESFPLTVTSAQKNPTAFYLCASSIVSGGDSNQPQHFGDGTRLSIL.